The 21 T cell receptor beta chains below were found in one sample sequenced in a study of identical twins. MiXCR was run by TCRdb on the 5' RACE reads, yielding one entry per CDR3 protein. The table includes some 200,000 distinct CDR3 sequences, around 6.9% detected once. These data were also filed under a second study, of yellow fever vaccine responses in identical twins.

Input material: memory (CD45RO+) T cells sorted from blood. All receptors come from a woman aged 18-29 years in good health.

This clonotype was seen a handful of times. V usage is TRBV20-1 and J usage is TRBJ1-4; 9 nucleotides agree with TRBD1. Germline V lookup: CDR1 DFQATT, CDR2 SNEGSKA (reference sequence). V lost 2 bases and J lost 8; bases outside the gene matches: 9. The CDR3 totals 15 residues. The CDR3 nucleotides are TGCAGTGCTAGATCCCCGGGACAGGGAGAGGAAAAACTGTTTTTT. Translation gives CSARSPGQGEEKLFF.

This clonotype was observed a handful of times. This CDR3 reads CASSWDSREQYF. CDR3 bases: TGCGCCAGCAGTTGGGACAGCCGCGAGCAGTACTTC. This sequence joins TRBV5-1 and TRBJ2-7; 7 bases fit TRBD1. The V and J ends lost 5 bases and 6 bases, in that order; junction bases with no gene match: 5. This CDR3 comprises 12 residues. From germline, CDR1 is SGHRS and CDR2 YFSETQ.

This clonotype was seen a few times. The J gene is TRBJ2-5, the V gene TRBV18, with D perhaps matching TRBD1 (5 bases). Trimming cost V 2 bases and J 3 bases, with 7 bases left between them. Germline V gene sequence: CDR1 KGHSH, CDR2 LQKENI. This CDR3 spans 13 amino acids. In nucleotides, the CDR3 is TGTGCCAGCTCACCAAAGACAGAAGAGACCCAGTACTTC. It encodes CASSPKTEETQYF. Full variable domain (rest looked up from reference TRBV18 and TRBJ2-5): NAGVMQNPRHLVRRRGQEARLRCSPMKGHSHVYWYRQLPEEGLKFMVYLQKENIIDESGMPKERFSAEFPKEGPSILRIQQVVRGDSAAYFCASSPKTEETQYFGPGTRLLVL.

This clonotype was picked up a small number of times. The chain joins TRBV28 to TRBJ2-2; 8 nucleotides line up with TRBD2. The CDR3 runs 16 residues. V lost 9 bases, J lost 4 bases, and 13 bases stayed unmatched. CDR1 is MDHEN and CDR2 is SYDVKM in the germline V gene. The CDR3 here is CASVPGGAYITGELFF. CDR3 nucleotide sequence: TGTGCCAGTGTCCCGGGGGGGGCTTATATCACCGGGGAGCTGTTTTTT.

This clonotype showed up just a few times. CDR3 protein: CASSDVAGEITDTQYF. DNA of the CDR3: TGTGCCAGCAGTGACGTAGCGGGCGAAATCACAGATACGCAGTATTTT. The chain is built from TRBV6-4 and TRBJ2-3; 7 bases agree with TRBD2. With 2 bases clipped from V and 2 bases from J, the junction kept 7 bases outside the gene matches. This CDR3 has 16 amino acids. The germline CDR1 and CDR2 sequences are MRHNA and SNTAGT.

The chain carries TRBV11-3 and TRBJ2-2, with D possibly being TRBD1 (6 bases). V lost 3 bases and J 6 bases, leaving 11 bases between the germline ends. Germline CDR1 SGHNT, CDR2 YENEEA. The CDR3 runs 14 residues. This CDR3 reads CASSLPGVPGELFF. CDR3 sequence (DNA): TGTGCCAGCAGCTTGCCAGGGGTTCCCGGGGAGCTGTTTTTT. Combining the CDR3 with reference TRBV11-3 and TRBJ2-2 gives the whole variable domain EAGVVQSPRYKIIEKKQPVAFWCNPISGHNTLYWYLQNLGQGPELLIRYENEEAVDDSQLPKDRFSAERLKGVDSTLKIQPAELGDSAVYLCASSLPGVPGELFFGEGSRLTVL.

This clonotype was recorded at least ten times. J is TRBJ2-1 and V is TRBV7-2; tentatively, D is TRBD2 (6 bases). The CDR3 spans 13 residues. The germline V gene has CDR1 SGHTA and CDR2 FQGNSA. Trimming stripped 1 base from V and 10 bases from J, with 11 bases between. The CDR3 protein is CASSLVADGEQFF. The CDR3 coding sequence is TGTGCCAGCAGCTTAGTAGCGGACGGCGAGCAGTTCTTC.

This clonotype was recorded many times. This chain joins TRBV12-3 or TRBV12-4 and TRBJ2-3, with 8 nucleotides matching TRBD1. V was pared by 5 bases and J by 0 bases, with 1 base of the junction left unmatched. This CDR3 has 14 residues. CDR3 sequence: CASSRTGSTDTQYF. The CDR3 region has the DNA TGTGCCAGCAGTCGGACAGGGAGCACAGATACGCAGTATTTT.

This clonotype has a handful of counts. The chain recombines TRBV2 with TRBJ2-2; D perhaps matches TRBD1 (6 bases). The CDR3 covers 16 residues. CDR1 is SNHLY, CDR2 FYNNEI, per germline. Trimming took 1 base from V and 6 from J, leaving 15 bases between them. DNA for the CDR3: TGTGCCAGCAGTGAAGAAGGGGGTTGGTTTTCCGGGGAGCTGTTTTTT. This translates into CASSEEGGWFSGELFF.

This clonotype came up many times. V usage is TRBV7-6 and J usage is TRBJ1-1; D not certain. The germline CDR1 and CDR2 sequences are SGHVS and FNYEAQ. CDR3 size: 14 residues. V lost 1 base, J lost 6 bases, and 12 bases lay in between. CDR3 bases: TGTGCCAGCAGCTTAGTCGGGGAAACTTCTGAAGCTTTCTTT. Encoded protein: CASSLVGETSEAFF.

This clonotype came up a few times. CDR3 sequence reads: CASSQLALAGSGANVLTF. The CDR3 bases are TGCGCCAGCAGCCAATTGGCGCTAGCGGGGTCTGGGGCCAACGTCCTGACTTTC. The V call is TRBV4-3, the J call TRBJ2-6; 9 bases align to TRBD2. The germline V gene encodes CDR1 LGHNA and CDR2 YSLEER. This CDR3 has 18 residues. Losses at the gene ends were 2 bases for V and 1 base for J; bases not matched to a gene: 6.

V is TRBV5-1 and J is TRBJ2-1, with 13 bases matching TRBD2. Germline V gives CDR1 SGHRS, CDR2 YFSETQ. Trimming removed 4 bases from V and 7 bases from J; junction bases left unmatched: 14. The CDR3 sequence is 18 residues long. CDR3 loop: CASSPGLAGAGNKNEQFF. For the CDR3, the DNA is TGCGCCAGCAGCCCTGGACTAGCGGGAGCGGGGAACAAGAATGAGCAGTTCTTC.

The chain carries TRBV7-9 and TRBJ1-2, with 10 positions matching TRBD1. The CDR3 contains 17 residues. The junction had 14 bases not matched to a gene; V was cut back by 3 bases and J by 7 bases. Germline CDR1 reads SEHNR; CDR2 reads FQNEAQ (reference sequence). The CDR3 DNA sequence: TGTGCCAGCAGCTTGCCTCTCTTTGGGACAGGGGAAGGTGGCTACACCTTC. Translating it yields CASSLPLFGTGEGGYTF.

This chain links TRBV18 with TRBJ2-6; D assignment may be TRBD1 or TRBD2 (7 bases each). Trimming left V 5 bases short and J 0 bases short, with 20 bases between. Germline lookup yields CDR1 KGHSH and CDR2 LQKENI. The length of the CDR3 is 19 residues. The CDR3 reads CASSSLQGGTYSGANVLTF. CDR3 sequence (DNA): TGTGCCAGCTCATCCCTTCAGGGGGGGACTTACTCTGGGGCCAACGTCCTGACTTTC.

The J gene is TRBJ2-1, the V gene TRBV19; D possibly corresponds to TRBD2 (5 bases). The germline gives CDR1 LNHDA, CDR2 SQIVND (reference sequence). This CDR3 contains 11 residues. V lost 1 base and J lost 10, with 5 bases in between. The CDR3 is CASSIGREQFF. Written as DNA, the CDR3 is TGTGCCAGTAGTATAGGGAGGGAGCAGTTCTTC.

The CDR3 bases are TGCGCCAGCAGCTCTGGAGGGGGCGCGGATACGCAGTATTTT. Its translation: CASSSGGGADTQYF. This chain connects TRBV5-1 to TRBJ2-3, with a weak D call TRBD1 (7 bases). Trimming cost V 3 bases and J 6 bases, with 14 bases left between them. Germline CDR1 SGHRS, CDR2 YFSETQ. The CDR3 runs to 14 residues.

This sequence joins TRBV5-1 and TRBJ1-1, with D hard to call. V lost 3 bases, J lost 0 bases, and 12 bases lay in between. The CDR3 runs to 15 residues. Germline CDR1 is SGHRS and CDR2 is YFSETQ. The CDR3 loop reads CASSSLLGMNTEAFF. CDR3 nucleotides: TGCGCCAGCAGCTCCTTATTAGGCATGAACACTGAAGCTTTCTTT.

Ten or more counts support this clonotype. The chain combines TRBV6-2 or TRBV6-3 with TRBJ2-1; 7 positions match TRBD1. The germline V gene has CDR1 MNHEY and CDR2 SVGEGT. V lost 0 bases, J lost 4 bases, and 6 bases stayed unmatched. CDR3 length: 16 residues. The CDR3 sequence: CASSYSGQTGYNEQFF. CDR3 coding DNA: TGTGCCAGCAGTTACTCAGGACAGACAGGGTACAATGAGCAGTTCTTC.

This clonotype was seen repeatedly, ten times or more. The chain couples TRBV10-3 to TRBJ2-7; D perhaps matches TRBD1 (5 bases). Between the trimmed V and J ends, which lost 4 bases and 4 bases, there was a span of 8 bases. Germline CDR1 and CDR2: ENHRY and SYGVKD. The CDR3 is made up of 12 amino acids. In nucleotides, the CDR3 is TGTGCCATCAGTGCGACAGCATACGAGCAGTACTTC. It codes for CAISATAYEQYF.

This clonotype has a handful of counts. This chain links TRBV7-2 with TRBJ2-3; D is possibly TRBD2 (5 bases). V dropped 5 bases and J dropped 9 bases, with 12 bases sitting between them. CDR1 SGHTA and CDR2 FQGNSA come from the germline V gene. CDR3 length equals 12 residues. This CDR3 is CASSRGPGTQYF. CDR3 bases: TGTGCCAGCAGCCGAGGACCGGGGACGCAGTATTTT.

This chain connects TRBV12-3 or TRBV12-4 to TRBJ2-1; 13 nucleotides line up with TRBD2. With V trimmed by 6 bases and J by 8 bases, 13 bases remained unmatched. The CDR3 has 17 residues. The CDR3 reads CASSPGLAGARGDEQFF. The CDR3 coding sequence is TGTGCCAGCAGCCCCGGACTAGCGGGGGCGAGGGGGGATGAGCAGTTCTTC.